The following is a T cell receptor (beta chain) sequence with its context. These data originate in a study of glioma-infiltrating T cells after dendritic cell vaccination. Study-wide context: Dendritic cells derived from monocytes and pulsed with autologous tumor lysate formed the vaccine.

The primer mix had 60 V beta and 13 J beta primers. The data were produced by immunoSEQ multiplex PCR, yet TCRdb's version contains in-frame clones alone and is incomplete. The sample has 100,000 or so clones; nearly 90% are singletons. Time point meaning: after dendritic cell vaccination, including at tumor progression/relapse. PBMC were collected before vaccination, two weeks after the third vaccination, and at progression. Germline V gene lookup returns CDR1 SGHRS and CDR2 YFSETQ. CDR3 length: 12 residues. This clonotype originated in a human donor with glioblastoma. Sequencing used blood, obtained after dendritic cell vaccination. The rearrangement joins TRBV5-1 to TRBJ2-7; 8 bases agree with TRBD1. The CDR3 nucleotides read TGCGGCATACGACAGGGGCACTACGAGCAGTACTTC. This gives the protein CGIRQGHYEQYF.